The 15 T cell receptor beta chains below were found in one sample sequenced in a study of T cells after yellow fever vaccination. TCRdb redid the calling of the 5' RACE reads with MiXCR, one entry per CDR3 protein. The sample yields a few hundred thousand distinct CDR3 sequences, more than 5.5% seen once. The source material was PBMCs, sampled 5 days after the yellow fever booster vaccination. These receptors were collected from a man aged 25-45 years who received the YFV17D yellow fever vaccine.

This clonotype showed up just a few times. The rearrangement uses TRBV30 and TRBJ2-7; D tentatively reads TRBD1 or TRBD2 (5 bases each). Germline CDR1 and CDR2: GTSNPN and SVGIG (reference sequence). V was clipped by 4 bases and J by 3 bases, with 19 bases between them. CDR3 length: 15 residues. For the CDR3, the DNA is TGTGCCTGGACTCTCCGTGGGGGACGGGACTACGAGCAGTACTTC. Translating gives CAWTLRGGRDYEQYF.

This sequence joins TRBV30 and TRBJ2-2; D not certain. The germline CDR1 and CDR2 sequences are GTSNPN and SVGIG (reference sequence). Trimming removed 5 bases from V and 8 bases from J, with 12 bases in between. The CDR3 contains 12 residues. The CDR3 reads CAWGSSVGELFF. CDR3 nucleotide sequence: TGTGCCTGGGGCTCTAGTGTGGGGGAGCTGTTTTTT.

This clonotype was detected a few times. The V call is TRBV5-1, the J call TRBJ2-7; maybe TRBD1 (5 bases). This CDR3 contains 14 residues. CDR1 and CDR2 (germline): SGHRS, YFSETQ. V dropped 2 bases and J dropped 0 bases, with 9 bases sitting between them. The CDR3 nucleotides read TGCGCCAGCAGCTTTAGACAGAGCTCCTACGAGCAGTACTTC. Translation: CASSFRQSSYEQYF.

V is TRBV28 and J is TRBJ2-5; D is perhaps TRBD2 (6 bases). CDR1 is MDHEN, CDR2 SYDVKM, per germline. Trimming took 10 bases from V and 1 from J, leaving 13 bases between them. This CDR3 comprises 13 residues. The CDR3, as DNA: TGTGCCACCACCATGGGGGGCCAAGAGACCCAGTACTTC. As protein: CATTMGGQETQYF.

In this sample, this clonotype turned up a few times. The V call is TRBV12-3 or TRBV12-4, the J call TRBJ2-5, with D possibly matching TRBD1 (5 bases). Trimming removed 5 bases at V and 7 bases at J, with 8 bases between. This CDR3 is built from 11 residues. The CDR3 sequence: CASSLQGTQYF. DNA for the CDR3: TGTGCCAGCAGTCTGCAGGGGACCCAGTACTTC.

This clonotype was recorded a few times. CDR3 sequence reads: CSALKGASKETQYF. The DNA of the CDR3 is TGCAGCGCCCTTAAGGGAGCCTCCAAAGAGACCCAGTACTTC. The chain joins TRBV29-1 to TRBJ2-5; D perhaps matches TRBD2 (5 bases). The V and J ends lost 7 bases and 3 bases respectively, with 18 bases between them. The CDR3 loop spans 14 amino acids. Germline V gives CDR1 SQVTM, CDR2 ANQGSEA.

V and J are TRBV3-1 and TRBJ1-2, with 10 nucleotides matching TRBD1. Germline assignment: CDR1 LGHDT and CDR2 YNNKEL (reference sequence). CDR3 length: 15 amino acids. The V segment lost 3 bases and the J segment 8 bases; nucleotides outside the gene matches: 9. CDR3 coding DNA: TGTGCCAGCAGCCAGGGACAGGGGAGATCGGGAGGCTACACCTTC. Its translation is CASSQGQGRSGGYTF.

The V gene is TRBV6-1, the J gene TRBJ1-5; tentative D call: TRBD1 (5 bases). This CDR3 contains 17 residues. Germline V gene sequence: CDR1 MNHNS, CDR2 SASEGT. V dropped 8 bases and J dropped 6 bases, with 26 bases sitting between them. The CDR3 protein is CASGASRGGLLGQPQHF. CDR3 nucleotides: TGTGCCAGCGGGGCGAGCCGGGGAGGGTTGTTAGGTCAGCCCCAGCATTTT.

The chain couples TRBV10-3 to TRBJ2-1, with 9 positions matching TRBD2. The CDR3 sequence is 16 residues long. Trimming at V came to 5 bases and at J to 0 bases, leaving 5 bases not matched to a gene. Germline loops: CDR1 ENHRY, CDR2 SYGVKD. CDR3 DNA sequence: TGTGCCATCAGTATCCTAGCGGGGAGCTCCTACAATGAGCAGTTCTTC. Translating gives CAISILAGSSYNEQFF.

This clonotype was counted only a few times. The V gene is TRBV20-1, the J gene TRBJ2-1; perhaps TRBD1 as D (6 bases). The V end was cut by 2 bases, the J end by 7 bases, with 12 bases between. The germline V gene has CDR1 DFQATT and CDR2 SNEGSKA (reference sequence). The CDR3 loop spans 13 amino acids. This chain's CDR3 is CSARPGGTNEQFF. The DNA of the CDR3 is TGCAGTGCTAGACCCGGTGGGACAAATGAGCAGTTCTTC.

For the CDR3, the DNA is TGTGCCATCAGTGAGTCGAACCCCTTGGCGGGACCGGAGTATTTT. Encoded protein: CAISESNPLAGPEYF. The rearrangement uses TRBV10-3 and TRBJ2-3; D may be TRBD2 (6 bases). CDR1 is ENHRY, CDR2 SYGVKD, per germline. There are 15 residues in the CDR3. V was trimmed by 0 bases and J by 13 bases, leaving 20 bases between them.

The chain joins TRBV7-9 to TRBJ2-1; 8 bases are shared with TRBD2. CDR3 length equals 14 residues. With V trimmed by 5 bases and J by 9 bases, 9 bases remained unmatched. Germline CDR1 and CDR2: SEHNR and FQNEAQ (reference sequence). As DNA, the CDR3 is TGTGCCAGCAGCCTGCCGCGGGAGGATTTTGAGCAGTTCTTC. It specifies CASSLPREDFEQFF.

Ten or more counts support this clonotype. The V gene is TRBV30, the J gene TRBJ2-3, with a possible D match to TRBD1 (5 bases). Germline V lookup: CDR1 GTSNPN, CDR2 SVGIG (reference sequence). Between the trimmed V and J ends, which lost 0 bases and 6 bases, there was a span of 22 bases. The length of the CDR3 is 17 residues. CDR3 residues: CAWSVPKQATRKDTQYF. CDR3 bases: TGTGCCTGGAGTGTACCTAAACAGGCCACCCGTAAGGATACGCAGTATTTT. The entire variable domain, with the rest obtained from reference TRBV30 and TRBJ2-3, is as follows: SQTIHQWPATLVQPVGSPLSLECTVEGTSNPNLYWYRQAAGRGLQLLFYSVGIGQISSEVPQNLSASRPQDRQFILSSKKLLLSDSGFYLCAWSVPKQATRKDTQYFGPGTRLTVL.

This clonotype showed up many times. The chain employs TRBV14 and TRBJ2-2; D ambiguous. Deletions cut 4 bases from V and 6 bases from J, with 9 bases between. This CDR3 is 13 amino acids long. The germline V gene encodes CDR1 SGHDN and CDR2 FVKESK. The CDR3 DNA follows: TGTGCCAGCAGCCCGCGGACGTCCGGGGAGCTGTTTTTT. Its translation is CASSPRTSGELFF.

Many counts were recorded for this clonotype. The rearrangement uses TRBV7-2 and TRBJ1-2, with D possibly matching TRBD1 (5 bases). V was cut by 2 bases and J by 6 bases, with 16 bases left in between. This CDR3 has 15 residues. Per germline, CDR1 SGHTA and CDR2 FQGNSA. CDR3 protein: CASSLHLAGLDGYTF. CDR3 nucleotide sequence: TGTGCCAGCAGCTTACACCTGGCAGGGTTGGATGGCTACACCTTC.